What follows describes a single T cell receptor (beta chain). These data originate in a study of technical replicates of blood from several donors. Germline V gives CDR1 SGHRS, CDR2 YFSETQ. V was pared by 5 bases and J by 6 bases, with 20 bases between. This CDR3 spans 16 amino acids. The method was immunoSEQ multiplex PCR; TCRdb's version includes in-frame clones alone and lacks a portion of them. This table has tens of thousands of clones, roughly 96% appearing once. This TCR was sampled from a human donor in good health. The material sequenced was T cells isolated from PBMCs. The rearrangement joins TRBV5-1 to TRBJ1-4; tentatively, D is TRBD1 (5 bases). CDR3 residues: CASRLIGRVGDEKLFF. CDR3 nucleotide sequence: TGCGCCAGCAGACTTATCGGCAGGGTAGGGGATGAAAAACTGTTTTTT.